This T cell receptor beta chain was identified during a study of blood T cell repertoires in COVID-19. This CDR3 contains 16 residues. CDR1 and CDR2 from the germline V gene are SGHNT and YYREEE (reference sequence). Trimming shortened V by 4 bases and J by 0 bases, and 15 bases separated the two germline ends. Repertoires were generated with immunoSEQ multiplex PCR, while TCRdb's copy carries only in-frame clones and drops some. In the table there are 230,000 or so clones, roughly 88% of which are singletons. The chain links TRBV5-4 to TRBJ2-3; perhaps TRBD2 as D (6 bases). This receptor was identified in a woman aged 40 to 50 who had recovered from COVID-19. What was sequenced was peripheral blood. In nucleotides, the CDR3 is TGTGCCAGCAGCCCGGGCACTAGCCGCAGCACAGATACGCAGTATTTT. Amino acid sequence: CASSPGTSRSTDTQYF.